A selection of T cell receptor beta chains follows, all from one sample in a study of identical twins. Using its own MiXCR run on the 5' RACE reads, TCRdb lists one record per CDR3 protein. The sample lists hundreds of thousands of distinct CDR3 sequences, around a sixth occurring once. These data were likewise used in another study, on T cells expressing NK-cell markers.

The sequenced material came from PBMCs. The receptors derive from a young woman in good health. Each CDR3 is given with its conserved first and last residue. Fields, in order: clone size, J gene, D gene, V gene, CDR3 DNA, CDR3 protein. The D gene is left open where the match is weak. For some rows the clone size is stated as once, few or many, or as a class when expanded; others skip it.

abundance: -
j_gene: TRBJ2-3
d_gene: -
v_gene: TRBV24-1
CDR3nt: TGTGCCACCAGTGATTACGAAGATACGCAGTATTTT
CDR3aa: CATSDYEDTQYF

abundance: many
j_gene: TRBJ2-7
d_gene: TRBD1
v_gene: TRBV12-3/TRBV12-4
CDR3nt: TGTGCCAGCAGTTTAGGGACAGGTCCCTACGAGCAGTACTTC
CDR3aa: CASSLGTGPYEQYF

abundance: -
j_gene: TRBJ1-4
d_gene: -
v_gene: TRBV20-1
CDR3nt: TGCAGTGCCCGGCGGGTCATGTGGGAAAAACTGTTTTTT
CDR3aa: CSARRVMWEKLFF

abundance: -
j_gene: TRBJ1-5
d_gene: -
v_gene: TRBV12-3/TRBV12-4
CDR3nt: TGTGCCAGCAGTTTTCGGGAGCCCCAGCATTTT
CDR3aa: CASSFREPQHF

abundance: -
j_gene: TRBJ2-3
d_gene: TRBD2
v_gene: TRBV20-1
CDR3nt: TGCAGTGCTACTGGACTAGCGGGAGTAGGGGATACGCAGTATTTT
CDR3aa: CSATGLAGVGDTQYF

abundance: few
j_gene: TRBJ2-3
d_gene: -
v_gene: TRBV15
CDR3nt: TGTGCCACCCAATCGTTGGATACGCAGTATTTT
CDR3aa: CATQSLDTQYF

abundance: -
j_gene: TRBJ2-3
d_gene: -
v_gene: TRBV7-8
CDR3nt: TGTGCCAGCAGCTCCTTCCCTTTTACTGCGGCCACAGATACGCAGTATTTT
CDR3aa: CASSSFPFTAATDTQYF

abundance: -
j_gene: TRBJ2-2
d_gene: TRBD1
v_gene: TRBV12-3/TRBV12-4
CDR3nt: TGTGCCAGCAGTGACCTGCAGGGGGTGGCCGGGGAGCTGTTTTTT
CDR3aa: CASSDLQGVAGELFF

abundance: many
j_gene: TRBJ2-1
d_gene: -
v_gene: TRBV15
CDR3nt: TGTGCCACCAGCAGCTATACTCGGGCCTTCTACAATGAGCAGTTCTTC
CDR3aa: CATSSYTRAFYNEQFF

abundance: -
j_gene: TRBJ1-2
d_gene: TRBD1
v_gene: TRBV9
CDR3nt: TGTGCCAGCAGCCGGGACAGGGACTGGTATGGCTACACCTTC
CDR3aa: CASSRDRDWYGYTF

abundance: -
j_gene: TRBJ2-7
d_gene: -
v_gene: TRBV7-9
CDR3nt: TGTGCCAGCAGCCTAGGCCGTAAAGAGGAGTACTTC
CDR3aa: CASSLGRKEEYF

abundance: -
j_gene: TRBJ2-7
d_gene: -
v_gene: TRBV11-2
CDR3nt: TGTGCCAGCAGCCGCATGGCGGGAAAATACGAGCAGTACTTC
CDR3aa: CASSRMAGKYEQYF

abundance: -
j_gene: TRBJ2-1
d_gene: -
v_gene: TRBV19
CDR3nt: TGTGCCAGTAGTATTTTAGGGACGCAAGTGGGACAGTTCTTC
CDR3aa: CASSILGTQVGQFF

abundance: -
j_gene: TRBJ2-1
d_gene: TRBD2
v_gene: TRBV12-3/TRBV12-4
CDR3nt: TGTGCCAGCAGTTTAGTCAGCGGGGGAATTGGTGAGCAGTTCTTC
CDR3aa: CASSLVSGGIGEQFF

abundance: -
j_gene: TRBJ1-6
d_gene: -
v_gene: TRBV7-9
CDR3nt: TGTGCCAGCAGCTTAGAAGCGGGAGGAGGGTCACCCCTCCACTTT
CDR3aa: CASSLEAGGGSPLHF

abundance: -
j_gene: TRBJ2-5
d_gene: TRBD2
v_gene: TRBV20-1
CDR3nt: TGCAGTGCTAGAGAGACTAGCGGGAGGAAGACCCAGTACTTC
CDR3aa: CSARETSGRKTQYF

abundance: -
j_gene: TRBJ2-7
d_gene: -
v_gene: TRBV7-8
CDR3nt: TGTGCCAGCAGCCCCCGCACAGGGAGGCCCTCCTACGAGCAGTACTTC
CDR3aa: CASSPRTGRPSYEQYF

abundance: few
j_gene: TRBJ2-3
d_gene: -
v_gene: TRBV6-5
CDR3nt: TGTGCCAGCAGTTACGAGGGGTCAGATACGCAGTATTTT
CDR3aa: CASSYEGSDTQYF

abundance: few
j_gene: TRBJ2-1
d_gene: TRBD2
v_gene: TRBV6-2/TRBV6-3
CDR3nt: TGTGCCAGCAGTTATCCCTTCGGGAGCGGGAGGGCCGTCCAGTTCTTC
CDR3aa: CASSYPFGSGRAVQFF

abundance: -
j_gene: TRBJ1-1
d_gene: -
v_gene: TRBV10-2
CDR3nt: TGCGCCAGCAGTGAGCTCAGGGTCATGAACACTGAAGCTTTCTTT
CDR3aa: CASSELRVMNTEAFF

abundance: -
j_gene: TRBJ2-5
d_gene: TRBD1
v_gene: TRBV20-1
CDR3nt: TGCAGTGCTAGTCCATCTCAGGGGGCCCGGGAGACCCAGTACTTC
CDR3aa: CSASPSQGARETQYF

abundance: -
j_gene: TRBJ2-7
d_gene: -
v_gene: TRBV7-2
CDR3nt: TGTGCCAGCAGCTCCCTCGCGGTACACTTACCCTACGAGCAGTACTTC
CDR3aa: CASSSLAVHLPYEQYF

abundance: -
j_gene: TRBJ2-5
d_gene: -
v_gene: TRBV20-1
CDR3nt: TGCAGTGCTAGAGGTCTCACCCCAGGGACCCAGTACTTC
CDR3aa: CSARGLTPGTQYF

abundance: -
j_gene: TRBJ2-2
d_gene: -
v_gene: TRBV11-3
CDR3nt: TGTGCCAGCAGCTTAGGCGGGACGCTGAACACCGGGGAGCTGTTTTTT
CDR3aa: CASSLGGTLNTGELFF

abundance: few
j_gene: TRBJ1-1
d_gene: -
v_gene: TRBV5-1
CDR3nt: TGCGCCAGCAGCTTCGGGACTCCGAGGAACACTGAAGCTTTCTTT
CDR3aa: CASSFGTPRNTEAFF

abundance: -
j_gene: TRBJ2-3
d_gene: -
v_gene: TRBV24-1
CDR3nt: TGTGCCACCAGTGACCGCGGGCGCACAGATACGCAGTATTTT
CDR3aa: CATSDRGRTDTQYF

abundance: few
j_gene: TRBJ2-7
d_gene: -
v_gene: TRBV3-1
CDR3nt: TGTGCCAGCAGCCAGAGTACCTACGAGCAGTACTTC
CDR3aa: CASSQSTYEQYF

abundance: -
j_gene: TRBJ1-1
d_gene: -
v_gene: TRBV19
CDR3nt: TGTGCCAGTAGTATCCCCGGCACTGAAGCTTTCTTT
CDR3aa: CASSIPGTEAFF

abundance: -
j_gene: TRBJ1-1
d_gene: -
v_gene: TRBV4-2
CDR3nt: TGTGCCAGCAGCCAAGAAAGACGGTTACGGATTGAAGCTTTCTTT
CDR3aa: CASSQERRLRIEAFF

abundance: few
j_gene: TRBJ2-6
d_gene: -
v_gene: TRBV6-6
CDR3nt: TGTGCCAGCAGCCCCGATGGGGCCAACGTCCTGACTTTC
CDR3aa: CASSPDGANVLTF

abundance: -
j_gene: TRBJ1-2
d_gene: -
v_gene: TRBV15
CDR3nt: TGTGCCACCAGCAGAGCCGGCGGCAACTATGGCTACACCTTC
CDR3aa: CATSRAGGNYGYTF

abundance: -
j_gene: TRBJ2-7
d_gene: TRBD2
v_gene: TRBV20-1
CDR3nt: TGCAGTGCTAGAGCCAGGGGTAGCGGGGCCACCTACGAGCAGTACTTC
CDR3aa: CSARARGSGATYEQYF

abundance: -
j_gene: TRBJ2-1
d_gene: -
v_gene: TRBV7-9
CDR3nt: TGTGCCAGCAGCTTAGGTAGGAAAAATGAGCAGTTCTTC
CDR3aa: CASSLGRKNEQFF

abundance: few
j_gene: TRBJ2-3
d_gene: -
v_gene: TRBV6-2/TRBV6-3
CDR3nt: TGTGCCAGCAGTGCGGACTCAGGTACGCAGTATTTT
CDR3aa: CASSADSGTQYF

abundance: many
j_gene: TRBJ2-7
d_gene: TRBD1
v_gene: TRBV5-6
CDR3nt: TGTGCCAGCAGCGTGGACAGGGGTTACGAGCAGTACTTC
CDR3aa: CASSVDRGYEQYF

abundance: few
j_gene: TRBJ2-3
d_gene: -
v_gene: TRBV9
CDR3nt: TGTGCCAGCAGCGTAGCCCCTAGCGCGTTTAGGGGAGATACGCAGTATTTT
CDR3aa: CASSVAPSAFRGDTQYF

abundance: -
j_gene: TRBJ2-5
d_gene: TRBD2
v_gene: TRBV2
CDR3nt: TGTGCCAGCAGTGTAGCGGGAGTTCAAGAGACCCAGTACTTC
CDR3aa: CASSVAGVQETQYF

abundance: few
j_gene: TRBJ2-1
d_gene: TRBD2
v_gene: TRBV24-1
CDR3nt: TGTGCCACCAGTGAGGGACTAGCGGGGAATGAGCAGTTCTTC
CDR3aa: CATSEGLAGNEQFF

abundance: -
j_gene: TRBJ1-1
d_gene: -
v_gene: TRBV5-1
CDR3nt: TGCGCCAGCAGCGAGAGGAACACTGAAGCTTTCTTT
CDR3aa: CASSERNTEAFF

abundance: few
j_gene: TRBJ2-7
d_gene: -
v_gene: TRBV6-2/TRBV6-3
CDR3nt: TGTGCCAGCAGTTTCCTCAGGGTCTACGAGCAGTACTTC
CDR3aa: CASSFLRVYEQYF

abundance: few
j_gene: TRBJ1-2
d_gene: -
v_gene: TRBV6-1
CDR3nt: TGTGCCGCTATGACGTTGTCGGCCTACTATGGCTACACCTTC
CDR3aa: CAAMTLSAYYGYTF

abundance: many
j_gene: TRBJ1-5
d_gene: -
v_gene: TRBV24-1
CDR3nt: TGTGCCACCACTTTCGGGGGAGGGAAGAATCAGCCCCAGCATTTT
CDR3aa: CATTFGGGKNQPQHF

abundance: -
j_gene: TRBJ1-1
d_gene: -
v_gene: TRBV20-1
CDR3nt: TGCAGTGCTTACAGGAACACTGAAGCTTTCTTT
CDR3aa: CSAYRNTEAFF

abundance: few
j_gene: TRBJ2-7
d_gene: -
v_gene: TRBV4-3
CDR3nt: TGCGCCAGCAGCCAAGCGAGAGGCTACGAGCAGTACTTC
CDR3aa: CASSQARGYEQYF

abundance: few
j_gene: TRBJ2-1
d_gene: -
v_gene: TRBV12-3/TRBV12-4
CDR3nt: TGTGCCAGCAGTCAACACCTAGCGAGGGAGCAGTTCTTC
CDR3aa: CASSQHLAREQFF

abundance: -
j_gene: TRBJ1-1
d_gene: -
v_gene: TRBV29-1
CDR3nt: TGCAGCGTTGGAACGACGGTCGGAACTGAAGCTTTCTTT
CDR3aa: CSVGTTVGTEAFF

abundance: few
j_gene: TRBJ1-1
d_gene: -
v_gene: TRBV9
CDR3nt: TGTGCCAGCAGCGTAGTTAGACAAAACACTGAAGCTTTCTTT
CDR3aa: CASSVVRQNTEAFF

abundance: -
j_gene: TRBJ1-3
d_gene: -
v_gene: TRBV20-1
CDR3nt: TGCTCGACCAACACGGGGACTGGAAACACCATATATTTT
CDR3aa: CSTNTGTGNTIYF

abundance: few
j_gene: TRBJ2-3
d_gene: TRBD1
v_gene: TRBV27
CDR3nt: TGTGCCAGCAGTCGCCCCTGGACAGGGGCAGGTACGCAGTATTTT
CDR3aa: CASSRPWTGAGTQYF

abundance: -
j_gene: TRBJ2-3
d_gene: -
v_gene: TRBV6-2/TRBV6-3
CDR3nt: TGTGCCAGCAGTTACGCTATTAGCGGCGGAGATACGCAGTATTTT
CDR3aa: CASSYAISGGDTQYF

abundance: many
j_gene: TRBJ2-5
d_gene: -
v_gene: TRBV12-3/TRBV12-4
CDR3nt: TGTGCCAGCAGTCATCAGTCTATTGAGACCCAGTACTTC
CDR3aa: CASSHQSIETQYF

abundance: -
j_gene: TRBJ1-5
d_gene: -
v_gene: TRBV6-2/TRBV6-3
CDR3nt: TGTGCCAGTTTCCGCCCGGGTCAGCCCCAGCATTTT
CDR3aa: CASFRPGQPQHF

abundance: -
j_gene: TRBJ2-1
d_gene: TRBD2
v_gene: TRBV20-1
CDR3nt: TGCAGTGCTAGAGTTCTAGCGGAGTACTACAATGAGCAGTTCTTC
CDR3aa: CSARVLAEYYNEQFF

abundance: many
j_gene: TRBJ2-2
d_gene: -
v_gene: TRBV2
CDR3nt: TGTGCCAGCAGTGAATCGGGGGACGGCGGGGAGCTGTTTTTT
CDR3aa: CASSESGDGGELFF

abundance: few
j_gene: TRBJ2-3
d_gene: -
v_gene: TRBV7-9
CDR3nt: TGTGCCAGCAGCCTGGGGGCTTTTCTCGCGGATACGCAGTATTTT
CDR3aa: CASSLGAFLADTQYF

abundance: -
j_gene: TRBJ2-7
d_gene: TRBD2
v_gene: TRBV7-7
CDR3nt: TGTGCTAGCAGCTTAGGCGGGGGGGGGATCAACGAGCAGTACTTC
CDR3aa: CASSLGGGGINEQYF

abundance: -
j_gene: TRBJ2-2
d_gene: -
v_gene: TRBV12-3/TRBV12-4
CDR3nt: TGTGCCAGCAGTCAGGACTCAGGCGGCGGGGAGCTGTCTTTT
CDR3aa: CASSQDSGGGELSF